The T cell receptor beta chain described here comes from a study of breast tumors, draining lymph nodes, adjacent tissues. Axillary draining lymph nodes of breast cancer patients supplied the node samples. The study, taken as a whole, reports: Tumor repertoires ranked between lymph nodes and nontumor tissue in diversity, with V and J gene preferences.

The table lists this clonotype with many counts. What it binds is not known. The CDR3 covers 15 residues. Germline values: CDR1 SGHRS, CDR2 YFSETQ. Trimming cost V 4 bases and J 4 bases; bases outside gene matches: 8. From the multiplex PCR reads, TCRdb called clonotypes with MiXCR, one entry per CDR3 protein. The table lists some 200,000 distinct CDR3 sequences, 25% to 40% of them singletons. Sequencing was performed on axillary lymph node tissue. V is TRBV5-1 and J is TRBJ1-5, with 7 bases matching TRBD1. The receptor's source is a female donor with breast cancer. Some clones in this sample may be carry-over from other donors' samples. The DNA of the CDR3 is TGCGCCAGCAGCGTAACAGGGGCCCTGAATCAGCCCCAGCATTTT. It yields the protein CASSVTGALNQPQHF.